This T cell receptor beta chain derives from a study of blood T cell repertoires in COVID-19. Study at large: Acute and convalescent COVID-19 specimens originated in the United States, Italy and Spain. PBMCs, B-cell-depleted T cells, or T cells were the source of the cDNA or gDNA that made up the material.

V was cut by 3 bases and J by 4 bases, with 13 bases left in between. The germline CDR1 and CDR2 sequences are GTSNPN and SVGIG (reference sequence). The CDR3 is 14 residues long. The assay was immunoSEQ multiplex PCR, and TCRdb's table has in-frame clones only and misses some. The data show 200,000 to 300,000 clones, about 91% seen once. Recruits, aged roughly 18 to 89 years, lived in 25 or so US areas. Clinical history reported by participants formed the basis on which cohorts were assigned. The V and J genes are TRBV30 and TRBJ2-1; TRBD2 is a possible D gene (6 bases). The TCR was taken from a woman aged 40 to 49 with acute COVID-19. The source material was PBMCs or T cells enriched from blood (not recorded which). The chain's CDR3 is CAWSELAAYNEQFF. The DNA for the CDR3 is TGTGCCTGGAGCGAATTAGCGGCTTACAATGAGCAGTTCTTC.